The 23 T cell receptor beta chains in this list originate from one sample, sequenced in a study of blood T cell repertoires in COVID-19. The data were produced by immunoSEQ multiplex PCR, yet TCRdb's version contains in-frame clones alone and is incomplete. The sample holds some 88,000 clones, roughly 87% seen once. Sequences were obtained from peripheral blood. The receptors derive from a man aged 55 to 70 with acute or convalescent COVID-19.

The chain recombines TRBV5-1 with TRBJ2-2; 10 bases are shared with TRBD2. CDR3 length: 16 amino acids. J lost 7 bases, V lost 0 bases, and 6 bases had no gene match. Germline CDR1 is SGHRS and CDR2 is YFSETQ. The CDR3: CASSLVASGSGGELFF. CDR3 DNA sequence: TGCGCCAGCAGCTTGGTAGCTAGCGGGAGTGGCGGGGAGCTGTTTTTT.

The gene calls are TRBV5-1 and TRBJ2-3, with D tentatively TRBD2 (7 bases). The CDR3 is 13 amino acids. The germline V and J ends were trimmed by 7 bases and 5 bases, with 14 bases remaining between them. Germline lookup yields CDR1 SGHRS and CDR2 YFSETQ. CDR3 sequence (DNA): TGCGCCAGCCAGAGGGGGGGAGGAGATACGCAGTATTTT. Its translation: CASQRGGGDTQYF.

The chain has TRBV5-4 and TRBJ2-5; 11 bases agree with TRBD2. V was clipped by 1 base and J by 5 bases; unmatched bases: 10. This CDR3 is built from 17 residues. Germline CDR1 and CDR2: SGHNT and YYREEE (reference sequence). The CDR3 is CASSLIIAGGPGETQYF. The CDR3, as DNA: TGTGCCAGCAGCTTGATAATAGCGGGAGGGCCGGGGGAGACCCAGTACTTC.

This sequence joins TRBV4-1 and TRBJ2-1, with 9 positions matching TRBD2. Trimming cost V 0 bases and J 5 bases; bases outside gene matches: 5. This CDR3 contains 16 residues. Germline CDR1 MGHRA, CDR2 YSYEKL. In nucleotides, the CDR3 is TGCGCCAGCAGCCAAGAGTTAGCGGGAGCGCACAATGAGCAGTTCTTC. It encodes CASSQELAGAHNEQFF.

The chain links TRBV7-8 to TRBJ2-1, with 10 bases aligning to TRBD2. Germline values: CDR1 SGHVS, CDR2 FQNEAQ. The J segment lost 3 bases and the V segment lost 4 bases, leaving 9 bases of the junction unmatched. This CDR3 spans 17 amino acids. The CDR3 region is CASSSVGGTSDYNEQFF. The CDR3 coding sequence is TGTGCCAGCAGCTCAGTGGGGGGGACTAGCGACTACAATGAGCAGTTCTTC. Variable domain in full (rest from reference TRBV7-8 and TRBJ2-1): GAGVSQSPRYKVAKRGQDVALRCDPISGHVSLFWYQQALGQGPEFLTYFQNEAQLDKSGLPSDRFFAERPEGSVSTLKIQRTQQEDSAVYLCASSSVGGTSDYNEQFFGPGTRLTVL.

This rearrangement joins TRBV27 to TRBJ2-7; 11 nucleotides line up with TRBD2. This CDR3 is built from 17 residues. J gave up 5 bases and V 3 bases, and 12 bases lay outside the gene matches. Germline CDR1 is MNHEY and CDR2 is SMNVEV (reference sequence). CDR3 sequence: CASSFGGASGRRHEQYF. The CDR3, as DNA: TGTGCCAGCAGTTTTGGGGGGGCTAGCGGGAGGAGGCACGAGCAGTACTTC.

The V and J genes are TRBV5-1 and TRBJ2-1; D remains ambiguous. Germline V CDR1 and CDR2: SGHRS, YFSETQ. V was clipped by 4 bases and J by 0 bases, with 5 bases between them. The CDR3 covers 13 residues. In DNA, the CDR3 is TGCGCCAGCAGCCCCCGCTCCTACAATGAGCAGTTCTTC. Its protein product is CASSPRSYNEQFF.

The rearrangement uses TRBV11-2 and TRBJ2-3; a possible D gene is TRBD2 (6 bases). Trimming took 6 bases from V and 10 from J, leaving 8 bases between them. The CDR3 has 10 amino acids. In germline, CDR1 is SGHAT, CDR2 FQNNGV. The CDR3 region has the DNA TGTGCCAGCAGTGGGGGGTCGCAGTATTTT. Its translation: CASSGGSQYF.

This sequence joins TRBV18 and TRBJ1-4, with D possibly matching TRBD1 (6 bases). Germline V gene lookup returns CDR1 KGHSH and CDR2 LQKENI. The CDR3 sequence is 15 residues long. V lost 0 bases and J 7 bases, leaving 12 bases between the germline ends. The CDR3 sequence: CASSPPDSKGEKLFF. The CDR3 region has the DNA TGTGCCAGCTCACCACCGGACAGCAAGGGTGAAAAACTGTTTTTT. The full variable domain, completed using reference TRBV18 and TRBJ1-4, is NAGVMQNPRHLVRRRGQEARLRCSPMKGHSHVYWYRQLPEEGLKFMVYLQKENIIDESGMPKERFSAEFPKEGPSILRIQQVVRGDSAAYFCASSPPDSKGEKLFFGSGTQLSVL.

The chain uses TRBV13 and TRBJ2-5; tentatively, D is TRBD2 (5 bases). Germline lookup yields CDR1 PRHDT and CDR2 FYEKMQ (reference sequence). The length of the CDR3 is 14 residues. Trimming left V 5 bases short and J 5 bases short, with 15 bases between. CDR3 region: CASSRLGRVETQYF. The CDR3 DNA follows: TGTGCCAGCAGCCGTCTTGGGAGAGTGGAGACCCAGTACTTC.

The rearrangement uses TRBV3-1 (or the pseudogene TRBV3-2) and TRBJ2-4; D may be TRBD1 (5 bases). The CDR3 is 13 residues long. V was pared by 0 bases and J by 12 bases, with 12 bases between. Germline V gene sequence: CDR1 LGHDT, CDR2 YNNKEL (reference sequence). CDR3: CASSQELGRGQYF. The CDR3 DNA is TGTGCCAGCAGCCAAGAGCTCGGTAGGGGTCAGTACTTC.

On this clone: Other nucleotide sequences from this sample produce the same CDR3. This chain uses TRBV29-1 with TRBJ2-2; TRBD1 aligns across 7 bases. Germline assignment: CDR1 SQVTM and CDR2 ANQGSEA. The J segment lost 4 bases and the V segment lost 5 bases, leaving 4 bases of the junction unmatched. The CDR3 is 13 residues long. CDR3 sequence reads: CSVRTGGTGELFF. The CDR3 DNA reads as TGCAGCGTTCGGACAGGTGGCACCGGGGAGCTGTTTTTT.

The rearrangement joins TRBV6-5 to TRBJ2-2; the D is unclear. V was clipped by 5 bases and J by 6 bases, with 13 bases between them. Germline assignment: CDR1 MNHEY and CDR2 SVGAGI. The CDR3 runs to 14 residues. DNA for the CDR3: TGTGCCAGCAGTAACCAACGAGTCCCCGGGGAGCTGTTTTTT. Translation: CASSNQRVPGELFF.

The chain combines TRBV19 with TRBJ1-2; D call uncertain. With 5 bases removed from V and 0 bases from J, the gap between germline ends came to 10 bases. This CDR3 is 14 amino acids long. CDR1 and CDR2 (germline): LNHDA, SQIVND (reference sequence). The CDR3 spells CASSLAGSNYGYTF. The CDR3 bases are TGTGCCAGTAGTTTGGCGGGGTCTAACTATGGCTACACCTTC.

In its sample, this clone was seen many times. The rearrangement links TRBV30 to TRBJ2-7, with 8 nucleotides matching TRBD2. J gave up 5 bases and V 0 bases, and 6 bases lay outside the gene matches. This CDR3 contains 14 residues. Germline CDR1 is GTSNPN and CDR2 is SVGIG (reference sequence). The CDR3, as DNA: TGTGCCTGGAGTGTCCCAGCGGGAGTCAACGAGCAGTACTTC. Protein sequence: CAWSVPAGVNEQYF.

The rearrangement uses TRBV5-4 and TRBJ2-7, with 11 bases matching TRBD1. The CDR3 length is 15 residues. The J segment lost 6 bases and the V segment lost 3 bases, leaving 8 bases of the junction unmatched. Germline V CDR1 and CDR2: SGHNT, YYREEE (reference sequence). For the CDR3, the DNA is TGTGCCAGCAGCTCGCCGGGACAGGGGGACATCGAGCAGTACTTC. The encoded protein is CASSSPGQGDIEQYF. The variable domain in full, completed from reference TRBV5-4 and TRBJ2-7, reads ETGVTQSPTHLIKTRGQQVTLRCSSQSGHNTVSWYQQALGQGPQFIFQYYREEENGRGNFPPRFSGLQFPNYSSELNVNALELDDSALYLCASSSPGQGDIEQYFGPGTRLTVT.

CDR3 DNA sequence: TGTGCCAGTATGGGACTAGCGGGAGCCCCAGAGACCCAGTACTTC. Its protein is CASMGLAGAPETQYF. The gene calls are TRBV19 and TRBJ2-5; TRBD2 matches at 14 bases. CDR1 and CDR2 from the germline V gene are LNHDA and SQIVND (reference sequence). The CDR3 is 15 amino acids. With 7 bases clipped from V and 4 bases from J, the junction kept 5 bases outside the gene matches.

V is TRBV27 and J is TRBJ1-2, with 7 bases lining up with TRBD1. In germline, CDR1 is MNHEY, CDR2 SMNVEV (reference sequence). The trim removed 3 bases at V and 4 bases at J, leaving 5 bases unmatched. The length of the CDR3 is 14 residues. In DNA, the CDR3 is TGTGCCAGCAGTTTCGACAGGGCCTTCTATGGCTACACCTTC. It translates to CASSFDRAFYGYTF.

The chain links TRBV7-6 to TRBJ2-1, with 8 bases matching TRBD2. V lost 5 bases, J lost 9 bases, and 18 bases stayed unmatched. The CDR3 length is 17 residues. The germline CDR1 and CDR2 sequences are SGHVS and FNYEAQ. CDR3 loop: CASSPWDYGGRICEQFF. The CDR3 DNA reads as TGTGCCAGCAGCCCCTGGGACTATGGCGGGAGGATTTGTGAGCAGTTCTTC.

The chain is built from TRBV19 and TRBJ1-5, with 9 bases lining up with TRBD1. Per the germline V gene, CDR1 is LNHDA and CDR2 is SQIVND (reference sequence). V shed 6 bases and J 3 bases; nucleotides not matched to a gene: 3. The CDR3 is made up of 14 amino acids. The CDR3 here is CASSRDRANQPQHF. The CDR3, as DNA: TGTGCCAGTAGCCGGGACAGGGCCAATCAGCCCCAGCATTTT.

The rearrangement joins TRBV5-1 to TRBJ1-1; D is unresolved. The CDR3 runs 15 residues. Germline CDR1 and CDR2: SGHRS and YFSETQ. The V end lost 3 bases, the J end lost 0 bases, and 12 bases lay between the germline ends. The CDR3 protein is CASSSGLSVNTEAFF. The CDR3 bases are TGCGCCAGCAGCTCGGGGTTGTCGGTGAACACTGAAGCTTTCTTT.

This chain links TRBV21-1 with TRBJ2-3; TRBD1, the D gene given by the table, was not confirmed from the DNA. TRBV21-1 represents a pseudogene. The CDR3 spans 17 residues. The CDR3 reads CASSKDLRTGIRDTQYF. The CDR3 DNA reads as TGTGCCAGCAGCAAAGACCTACGGACAGGGATTAGAGATACGCAGTATTTT.

The chain recombines TRBV5-1 with TRBJ2-2, with 9 bases that match TRBD2. V was clipped by 0 bases and J by 8 bases; unmatched bases: 5. Germline V gene sequence: CDR1 SGHRS, CDR2 YFSETQ. The CDR3 extends over 15 amino acids. Written as DNA, the CDR3 is TGCGCCAGCAGCTTGGCCAGCGGGAGGTCAGGGGAGCTGTTTTTT. It translates to CASSLASGRSGELFF. Full variable domain (missing parts from reference TRBV5-1 and TRBJ2-2): KAGVTQTPRYLIKTRGQQVTLSCSPISGHRSVSWYQQTPGQGLQFLFEYFSETQRNKGNFPGRFSGRQFSNSRSEMNVSTLELGDSALYLCASSLASGRSGELFFGEGSRLTVL.